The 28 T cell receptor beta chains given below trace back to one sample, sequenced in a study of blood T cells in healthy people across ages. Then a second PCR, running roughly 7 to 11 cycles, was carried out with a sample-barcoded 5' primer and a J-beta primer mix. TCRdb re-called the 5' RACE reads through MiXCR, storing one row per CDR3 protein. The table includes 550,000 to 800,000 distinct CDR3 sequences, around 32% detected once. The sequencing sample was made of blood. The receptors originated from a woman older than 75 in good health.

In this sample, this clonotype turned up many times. The CDR3 loop reads CASSPGGTSGGADTQYF. The CDR3 nucleotides are TGTGCCAGCAGCCCAGGTGGGACTAGCGGGGGCGCAGATACGCAGTATTTT. The chain couples TRBV7-9 to TRBJ2-3; 14 bases are a match to TRBD2. CDR3 length: 17 residues. The ends lost 5 bases at V and 4 bases at J; junction bases unmatched: 8. Germline-derived CDR1 and CDR2 are SEHNR and FQNEAQ (reference sequence).

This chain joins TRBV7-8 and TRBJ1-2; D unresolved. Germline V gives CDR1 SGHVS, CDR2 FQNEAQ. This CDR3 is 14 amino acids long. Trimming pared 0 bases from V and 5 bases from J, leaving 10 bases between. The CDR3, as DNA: TGTGCCAGCAGCTTAGCCCACAGCGCATATGGCTACACCTTC. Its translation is CASSLAHSAYGYTF. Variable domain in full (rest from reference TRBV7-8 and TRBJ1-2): GAGVSQSPRYKVAKRGQDVALRCDPISGHVSLFWYQQALGQGPEFLTYFQNEAQLDKSGLPSDRFFAERPEGSVSTLKIQRTQQEDSAVYLCASSLAHSAYGYTFGSGTRLTVV.

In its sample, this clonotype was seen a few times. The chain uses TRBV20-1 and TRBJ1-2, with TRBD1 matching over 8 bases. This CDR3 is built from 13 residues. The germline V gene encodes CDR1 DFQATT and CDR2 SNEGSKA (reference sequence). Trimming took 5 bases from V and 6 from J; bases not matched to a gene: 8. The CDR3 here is CSADQGADDGYTF. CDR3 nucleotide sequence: TGCAGTGCTGATCAGGGGGCGGATGATGGCTACACCTTC.

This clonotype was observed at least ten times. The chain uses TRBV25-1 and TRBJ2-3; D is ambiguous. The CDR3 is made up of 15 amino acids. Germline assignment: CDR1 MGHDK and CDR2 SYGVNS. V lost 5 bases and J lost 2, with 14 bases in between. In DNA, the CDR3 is TGTGCCAGCAGTCTGTGGGGAAGGGTCACAGATACGCAGTATTTT. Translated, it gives CASSLWGRVTDTQYF.

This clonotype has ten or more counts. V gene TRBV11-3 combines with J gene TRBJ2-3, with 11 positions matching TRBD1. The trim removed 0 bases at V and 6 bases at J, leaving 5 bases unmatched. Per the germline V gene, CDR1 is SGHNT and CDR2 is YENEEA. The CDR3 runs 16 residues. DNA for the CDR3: TGTGCCAGCAGCTTAGACGGACAGGGGGCGGCCGATACGCAGTATTTT. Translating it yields CASSLDGQGAADTQYF.

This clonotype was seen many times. Here the CDR3 reads CASSQGGYSRYGYTF. The CDR3 nucleotides are TGTGCCAGCAGTCAAGGCGGCTACTCCCGGTATGGCTACACCTTC. This chain links TRBV28 with TRBJ1-2; D gene ambiguous. Germline lookup yields CDR1 MDHEN and CDR2 SYDVKM. There are 15 residues in the CDR3. Trimming shortened V by 5 bases and J by 5 bases, and 18 bases separated the two germline ends.

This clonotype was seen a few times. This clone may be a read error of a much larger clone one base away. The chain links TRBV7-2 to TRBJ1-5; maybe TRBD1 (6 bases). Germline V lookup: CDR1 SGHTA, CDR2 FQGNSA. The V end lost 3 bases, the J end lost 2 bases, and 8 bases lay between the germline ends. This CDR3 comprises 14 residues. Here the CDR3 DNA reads TGTGCCAGCAGCTTCTCAGGGGGCAATCAGCCCCAGCATTTT. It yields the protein CASSFSGGNQPQHF.

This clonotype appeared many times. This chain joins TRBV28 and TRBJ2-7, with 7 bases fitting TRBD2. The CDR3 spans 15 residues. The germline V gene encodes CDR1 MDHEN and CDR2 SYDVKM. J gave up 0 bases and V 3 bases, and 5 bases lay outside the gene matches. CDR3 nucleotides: TGTGCCAGCAGTTTGAGCGGGGTGAGCTCCTACGAGCAGTACTTC. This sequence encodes CASSLSGVSSYEQYF.

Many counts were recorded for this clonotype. Written as DNA, the CDR3 is TGCAGTGCTAGAGATAGGACAGGGATTGGCTACACCTTC. Protein: CSARDRTGIGYTF. The chain joins TRBV20-1 to TRBJ1-2, with 8 positions matching TRBD1. J lost 7 bases, V lost 0 bases, and 4 bases had no gene match. This CDR3 is built from 13 residues. Germline CDR1 DFQATT, CDR2 SNEGSKA (reference sequence).

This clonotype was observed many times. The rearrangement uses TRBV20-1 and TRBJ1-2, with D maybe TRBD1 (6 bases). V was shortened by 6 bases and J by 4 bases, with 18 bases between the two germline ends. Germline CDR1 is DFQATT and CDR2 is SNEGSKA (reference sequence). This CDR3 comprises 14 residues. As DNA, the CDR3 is TGCAGTGCCCGACAGGTTCAGGTTGGCTATGGCTACACCTTC. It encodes CSARQVQVGYGYTF.

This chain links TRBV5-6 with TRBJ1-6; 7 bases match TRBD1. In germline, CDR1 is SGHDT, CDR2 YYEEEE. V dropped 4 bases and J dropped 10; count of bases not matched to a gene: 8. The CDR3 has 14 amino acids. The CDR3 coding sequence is TGTGCCAGCAGCCTCCCCAGGGGGAAATCACCCCTCCACTTT. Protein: CASSLPRGKSPLHF.

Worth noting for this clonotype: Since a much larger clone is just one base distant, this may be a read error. CDR3 DNA sequence: TGTACCACCAGCAGTGGACCATACGAGCAGTACTTC. Translating it yields CTTSSGPYEQYF. The rearrangement uses TRBV6-6 and TRBJ2-7, with D hard to call. CDR1 MNHNY and CDR2 SVGAGI come from the germline V gene (reference sequence). CDR3 length: 12 residues.

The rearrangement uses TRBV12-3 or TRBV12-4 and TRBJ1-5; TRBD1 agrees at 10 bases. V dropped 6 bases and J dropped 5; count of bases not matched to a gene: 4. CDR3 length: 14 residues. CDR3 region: CASRLDRGDQPQHF. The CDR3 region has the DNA TGTGCCAGCAGGCTGGACAGGGGGGATCAGCCCCAGCATTTT.

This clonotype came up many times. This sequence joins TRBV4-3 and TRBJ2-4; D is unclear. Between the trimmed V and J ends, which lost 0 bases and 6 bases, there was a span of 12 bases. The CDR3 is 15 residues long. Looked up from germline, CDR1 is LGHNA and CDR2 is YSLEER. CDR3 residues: CASSQERAPANIQYF. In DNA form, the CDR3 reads TGCGCCAGCAGCCAAGAAAGGGCCCCCGCAAACATTCAGTACTTC.

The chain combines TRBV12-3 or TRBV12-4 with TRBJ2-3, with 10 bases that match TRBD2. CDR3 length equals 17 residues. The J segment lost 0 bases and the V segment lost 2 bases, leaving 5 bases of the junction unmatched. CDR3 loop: CASSLRLAGASTDTQYF. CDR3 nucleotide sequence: TGTGCCAGCAGTTTACGTCTAGCGGGGGCTAGCACAGATACGCAGTATTTT.

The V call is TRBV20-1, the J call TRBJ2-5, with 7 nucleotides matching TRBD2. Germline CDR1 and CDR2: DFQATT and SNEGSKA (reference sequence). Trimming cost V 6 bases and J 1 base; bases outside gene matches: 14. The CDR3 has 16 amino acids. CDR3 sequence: CSAVSLAVLPQETQYF. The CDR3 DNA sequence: TGCAGTGCCGTGTCGCTAGCGGTTCTCCCCCAAGAGACCCAGTACTTC.

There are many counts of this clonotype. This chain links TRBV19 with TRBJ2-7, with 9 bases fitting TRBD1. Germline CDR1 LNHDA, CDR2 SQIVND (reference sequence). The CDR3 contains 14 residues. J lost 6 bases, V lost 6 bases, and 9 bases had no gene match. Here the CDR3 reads CASSETGGASEQYF. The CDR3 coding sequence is TGTGCCAGTAGCGAAACAGGGGGCGCGTCCGAGCAGTACTTC.

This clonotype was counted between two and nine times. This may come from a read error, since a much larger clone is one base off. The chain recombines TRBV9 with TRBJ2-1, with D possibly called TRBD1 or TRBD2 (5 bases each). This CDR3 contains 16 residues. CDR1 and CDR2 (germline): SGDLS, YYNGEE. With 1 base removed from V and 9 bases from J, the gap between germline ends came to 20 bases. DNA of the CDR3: TGTGCCAGCAGCGTAACTACTAACCCCGGGGACGGTGAGCAGTTCTTC. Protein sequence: CASSVTTNPGDGEQFF.

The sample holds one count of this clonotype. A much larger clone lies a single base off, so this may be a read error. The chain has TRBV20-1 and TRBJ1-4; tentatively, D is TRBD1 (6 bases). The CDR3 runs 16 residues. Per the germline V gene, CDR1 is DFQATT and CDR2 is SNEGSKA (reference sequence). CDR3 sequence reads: CSARDYLTGTNEKLYF. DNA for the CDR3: TGCAGTGCTAGAGACTACCTCACAGGGACTAATGAAAAACTGTATTTT.

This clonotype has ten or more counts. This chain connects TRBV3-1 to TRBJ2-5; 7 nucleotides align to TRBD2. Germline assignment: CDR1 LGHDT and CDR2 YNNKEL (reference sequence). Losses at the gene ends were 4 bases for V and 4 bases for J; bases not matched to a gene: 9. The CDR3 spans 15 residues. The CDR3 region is CASSPTNGRRETQYF. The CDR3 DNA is TGTGCCAGCAGCCCTACCAACGGGAGGAGAGAGACCCAGTACTTC.

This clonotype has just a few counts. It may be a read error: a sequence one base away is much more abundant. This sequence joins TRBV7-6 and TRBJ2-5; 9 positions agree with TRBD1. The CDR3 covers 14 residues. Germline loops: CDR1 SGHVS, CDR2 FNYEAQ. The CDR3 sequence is CACSTTGGPETQYF. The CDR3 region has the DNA TGTGCCTGCAGCACCACAGGGGGCCCAGAGACCCAGTACTTC.

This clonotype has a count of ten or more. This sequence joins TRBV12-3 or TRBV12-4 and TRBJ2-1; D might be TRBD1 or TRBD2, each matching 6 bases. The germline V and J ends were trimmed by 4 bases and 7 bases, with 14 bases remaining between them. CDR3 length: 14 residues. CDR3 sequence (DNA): TGTGCCAGCAGTTCGGGGGCTGGTGTGAATGAGCAGTTCTTC. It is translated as CASSSGAGVNEQFF.

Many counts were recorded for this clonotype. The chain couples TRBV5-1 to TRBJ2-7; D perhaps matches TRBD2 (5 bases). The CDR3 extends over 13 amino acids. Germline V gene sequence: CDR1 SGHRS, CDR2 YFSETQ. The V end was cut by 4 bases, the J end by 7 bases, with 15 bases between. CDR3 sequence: CASSHGEGREQYF. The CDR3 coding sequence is TGCGCCAGCAGCCACGGAGAGGGAAGGGAGCAGTACTTC.

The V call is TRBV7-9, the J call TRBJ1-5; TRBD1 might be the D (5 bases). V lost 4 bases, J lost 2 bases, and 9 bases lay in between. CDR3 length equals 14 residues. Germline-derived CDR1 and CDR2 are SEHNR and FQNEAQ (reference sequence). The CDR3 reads CASSWVGGNQPQHF. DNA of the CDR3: TGTGCCAGCAGCTGGGTAGGGGGCAATCAGCCCCAGCATTTT.

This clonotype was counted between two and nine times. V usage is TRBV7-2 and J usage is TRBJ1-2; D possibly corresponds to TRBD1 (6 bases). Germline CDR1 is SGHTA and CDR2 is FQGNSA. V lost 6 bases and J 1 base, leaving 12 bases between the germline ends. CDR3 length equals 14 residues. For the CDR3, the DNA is TGTGCCAGCAGTGGACAGATAATTAACTATGGCTACACCTTC. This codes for CASSGQIINYGYTF.

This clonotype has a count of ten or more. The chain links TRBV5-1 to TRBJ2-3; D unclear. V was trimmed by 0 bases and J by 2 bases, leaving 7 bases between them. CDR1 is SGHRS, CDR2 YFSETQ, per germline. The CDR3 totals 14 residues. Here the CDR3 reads CASSLGTATDTQYF. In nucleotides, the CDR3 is TGCGCCAGCAGCTTGGGCACAGCCACAGATACGCAGTATTTT.

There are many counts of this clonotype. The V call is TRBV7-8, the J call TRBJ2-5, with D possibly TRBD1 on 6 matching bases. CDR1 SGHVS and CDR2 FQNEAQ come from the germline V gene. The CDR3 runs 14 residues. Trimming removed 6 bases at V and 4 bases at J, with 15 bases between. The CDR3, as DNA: TGTGCCAGCAGTCTCAGGGGCGTCGGAGAGACCCAGTACTTC. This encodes CASSLRGVGETQYF. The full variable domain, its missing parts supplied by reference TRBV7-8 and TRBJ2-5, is GAGVSQSPRYKVAKRGQDVALRCDPISGHVSLFWYQQALGQGPEFLTYFQNEAQLDKSGLPSDRFFAERPEGSVSTLKIQRTQQEDSAVYLCASSLRGVGETQYFGPGTRLLVL.

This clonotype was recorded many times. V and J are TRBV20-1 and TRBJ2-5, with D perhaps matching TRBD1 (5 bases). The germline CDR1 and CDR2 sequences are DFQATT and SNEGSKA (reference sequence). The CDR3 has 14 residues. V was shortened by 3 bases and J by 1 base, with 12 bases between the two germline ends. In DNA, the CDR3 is TGCAGTGCTAGTCCGACAGCCGCCCAAGAGACCCAGTACTTC. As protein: CSASPTAAQETQYF.